This entry concerns a single T cell receptor (beta chain). The data are from a study of glioma-infiltrating T cells after dendritic cell vaccination. Looking at the study overall: Autologous tumor lysate-pulsed dendritic cell vaccination was given between about 2002 and 2013. At biweekly intervals, patients got three intradermal dendritic cell vaccine injections.

Clones were sequenced by immunoSEQ multiplex PCR, and TCRdb holds only the in-frame ones, with some missing. In the table there are more than 95,000 clones, roughly 80% of which are singletons. Time point: after dendritic cell vaccination, including at tumor progression/relapse. PBMC were collected before vaccination, two weeks after the third vaccination, and at progression. This sample comprised blood, obtained after dendritic cell vaccination. The source of this sequence is a human donor with glioblastoma.

CDR3 bases: TGTGCCAGCAGTTTCTGGACATACAATGAGCAGTTCTTC. Residues: CASSFWTYNEQFF. The chain combines TRBV28 with TRBJ2-1, with a possible D match to TRBD1 (5 bases). CDR3 length: 13 amino acids. V was pared by 3 bases and J by 4 bases, with 7 bases between. Germline CDR1 and CDR2: MDHEN and SYDVKM.